This entry concerns a single T cell receptor beta chain. The sample originates from a study of T cell responses to AZD1222 COVID-19 vaccine. The repertoire was sequenced with immunoSEQ multiplex PCR; TCRdb's copy has only in-frame clones and lacks some. The sample has about 31,000 clones; approximately 88% are singletons. V shed 3 bases, J shed 6 bases, and the junction held 9 bases outside the gene matches. Germline assignment: CDR1 SGHTA and CDR2 FQGNSA. This CDR3 is built from 16 residues. Investigators merged groups given second doses at roughly 4 or roughly 12 weeks. The starting material was peripheral blood, obtained 28 days after the second AZD1222 dose. V is TRBV7-2 and J is TRBJ2-3; 10 nucleotides agree with TRBD2. The sequence was obtained from an adult who received the AZD1222 COVID-19 vaccine. The CDR3, as DNA: TGTGCCAGCAGCTTTGGTCTAGCGGGGGCCAGGGATACGCAGTATTTT. This sequence encodes CASSFGLAGARDTQYF.